This T cell receptor (beta chain) originates from a study of cytomegalovirus exposure and HLA in healthy donors. Notes on the study in general: Despite most TCR sequences being rare, some public TCRs occurred in many donors. Previously analyzed data showed that most TCR beta V segments were productive at a frequency of about 90% or about 30%. For cytomegalovirus status, the classifier reportedly gave diagnoses with high specificity and sensitivity.

About this clone itself: What it binds is unknown.

The PCR had 60 Vbeta and 13 Jbeta primers. Clones were sequenced by immunoSEQ multiplex PCR, and TCRdb holds only the in-frame ones, with some missing. The sample has about 190,000 clones, just under 75% seen once. The TCR originated in a woman in her twenties or thirties in good health and CMV-seropositive. Sequenced material: PBMCs.

The DNA of the CDR3 is TGCGCCAGCAGCTTGGGACAGGGCGAGAGCTATGGCTACACCTTC. This encodes CASSLGQGESYGYTF. The chain is built from TRBV5-1 and TRBJ1-2, with 7 bases fitting TRBD1. This CDR3 is 15 amino acids long. Looked up from germline, CDR1 is SGHRS and CDR2 is YFSETQ. V lost 0 bases and J lost 4; bases outside the gene matches: 6.